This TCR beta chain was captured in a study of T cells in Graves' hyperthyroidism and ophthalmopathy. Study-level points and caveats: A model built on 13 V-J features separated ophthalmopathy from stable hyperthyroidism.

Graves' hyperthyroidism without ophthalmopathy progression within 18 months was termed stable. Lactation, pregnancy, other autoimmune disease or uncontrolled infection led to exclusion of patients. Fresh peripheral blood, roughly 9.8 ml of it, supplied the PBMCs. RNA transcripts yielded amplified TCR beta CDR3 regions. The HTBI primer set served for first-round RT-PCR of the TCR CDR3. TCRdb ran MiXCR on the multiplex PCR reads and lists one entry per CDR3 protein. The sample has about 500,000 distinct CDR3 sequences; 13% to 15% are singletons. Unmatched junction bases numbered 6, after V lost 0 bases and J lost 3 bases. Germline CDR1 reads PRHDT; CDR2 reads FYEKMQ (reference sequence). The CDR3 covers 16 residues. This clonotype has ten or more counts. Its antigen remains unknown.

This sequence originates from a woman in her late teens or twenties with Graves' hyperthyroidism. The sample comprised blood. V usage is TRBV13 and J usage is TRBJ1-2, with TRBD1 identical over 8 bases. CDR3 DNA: TGTGCCAGCAGCTTAGGAACGCCGGACAGGGACTATGGCTACACCTTC. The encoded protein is CASSLGTPDRDYGYTF.